These T cell receptor beta chains were read from a single sample in a study of blood T cell repertoires in COVID-19. Only in-frame clones appear in the TCRdb table, and some are missing; sequencing was by immunoSEQ multiplex PCR. The profile shows tens of thousands of clones, roughly 91% of them singletons. Sequenced: peripheral blood. These receptor sequences come from a man aged 45-65 years with COVID-19, enrolled during active disease. The CDR3 runs from the conserved cysteine through the conserved F or W. The D gene is left open where the match is weak. Clone size is given for some rows only: seen once, a few or many times, or a class if the clone is expanded.

- | TRBJ2-1 | TRBV11-2 | - | TGTGCCAGCAGCCTGGACTGGAAAGTGGAGCAGTTCTTC | CASSLDWKVEQFF
- | TRBJ2-7 | TRBV12-5 | - | TGTGCTAGTGGTTTGGCTCGAATGGGGGCAGGCTCGTCCTACGAGCAGTACTTC | CASGLARMGAGSSYEQYF
- | TRBJ2-7 | TRBV2 | - | TGTGCCAGCCTTAAGGGACTTTTCTACGAGCAGTACTTC | CASLKGLFYEQYF
TRBD1 | TRBJ1-2 | TRBV5-4 | few | TGTGCCAGCAGCTCTGGACAGGGGGTTGGCTACACCTTC | CASSSGQGVGYTF
- | TRBJ2-4 | TRBV29-1 | - | TGCAGCGCTCTGGAGGGACAGAAAAACATTCAGTACTTC | CSALEGQKNIQYF
TRBD2 | TRBJ2-7 | TRBV6-6 | - | TGTGCCAGCAGTTACACGAGACTAGCGGAGACCTACGAGCAGTACTTC | CASSYTRLAETYEQYF
- | TRBJ2-3 | TRBV7-2 | - | TGTGCCAGCAGCTCCGATCCCCGGGGTACGCAGTATTTT | CASSSDPRGTQYF
TRBD2 | TRBJ2-3 | TRBV5-1 | - | TGCGCCAGCAGCCCGGGACTAGCGGGAGGTGGGAGCACAGATACGCAGTATTTT | CASSPGLAGGGSTDTQYF
- | TRBJ2-1 | TRBV9 | - | TGTGCCAGCAGCGTAGGACCCGCCATCGAGGGTTGGGTTTACAATGAGCAGTTCTTC | CASSVGPAIEGWVYNEQFF
TRBD2 | TRBJ2-3 | TRBV5-1 | - | TGCGCCAGCAGTTCGGAGCGGGGATACACAGATACGCAGTATTTT | CASSSERGYTDTQYF
- | TRBJ2-2 | TRBV7-9 | once | TGTGCCAGCAGTCTAACAGGACAAAACACCGGGGAGCTGTTTTTT | CASSLTGQNTGELFF
- | TRBJ1-4 | TRBV15 | - | TGTGCCACCAGCAGAGTTCTCCCAAGTTTAACCGGGGAAAAACTGTTTTTT | CATSRVLPSLTGEKLFF
TRBD2 | TRBJ2-3 | TRBV4-3 | once | TGCGCCAGCAGCCAAGCTTTAGCGGGAGGGCTTAGAGATACGCAGTATTTT | CASSQALAGGLRDTQYF
- | TRBJ1-3 | TRBV19 | - | TGTGCCAGTAGTATATTCGCGACAGGTCCTGGAAACACCATATATTTT | CASSIFATGPGNTIYF
TRBD1 | TRBJ2-2 | TRBV24-1 | - | TGTGCCACCAGTGATCCCCGGGCAGGGGGATCCGGGGAGCTGTTTTTT | CATSDPRAGGSGELFF
TRBD2 | TRBJ2-2 | TRBV5-1 | - | TGCGCCAGCAGCTTGGCCCCGGGACTAGCGGGAGCGGGGCTGTTTTTT | CASSLAPGLAGAGLFF
- | TRBJ1-4 | TRBV5-1 | - | TGCGCCAGCAGCTCGGGTGCAACTAATGAAAAACTGTTTTTT | CASSSGATNEKLFF
TRBD2 | TRBJ2-3 | TRBV7-9 | - | TGTGCCAGCAGCCGCTGGACTTTGGGGGGGAGCACAGATACGCAGTATTTT | CASSRWTLGGSTDTQYF
TRBD2 | TRBJ2-1 | TRBV18 | - | TGTGCCAGCTCACCCCCGCCTACGGGAGGGCCCCACAATGAGCAGTTCTTC | CASSPPPTGGPHNEQFF
- | TRBJ2-3 | TRBV6-5 | - | TGTGCCAGCAGAGGGGCCGGCCCAGATACGCAGTATTTT | CASRGAGPDTQYF
- | TRBJ2-7 | TRBV4-2 | - | TGTGCCAGCAGCCCTGACTCCGACTACGAGCAGTACTTC | CASSPDSDYEQYF
TRBD1 | TRBJ1-5 | TRBV14 | - | TGTGCCAGCAGCCAAGAGAGCCGGGTTCGGACAGGGAATCAGCCCCAGCATTTT | CASSQESRVRTGNQPQHF
TRBD1 | TRBJ1-2 | TRBV29-1 | - | TGCAGCGTTGGTGGAGGGGGCGCGAGTTCTGGCTACACCTTC | CSVGGGGASSGYTF
TRBD2 | TRBJ2-3 | TRBV19 | - | TGTGCCAGTAGTATAGTGCGAGCGGGACTGAGCACAGATACGCAGTATTTT | CASSIVRAGLSTDTQYF
- | TRBJ1-3 | TRBV5-1 | - | TGCGCCAGCAGCGGGGAGGGAGGAAACACCATATATTTT | CASSGEGGNTIYF
- | TRBJ2-5 | TRBV18 | - | TGTGCCAGCTCACCACTGGGGACTCAAGAGACCCAGTACTTC | CASSPLGTQETQYF
TRBD1 | TRBJ2-1 | TRBV6-6 | - | TGTGCCAGCAGTCCAATGGCCGGGACAGGGGTAAAAGTGGGCTACAATGAGCAGTTCTTC | CASSPMAGTGVKVGYNEQFF
- | TRBJ2-3 | TRBV9 | - | TGTGCCAGCAGCGTTAGCGACAAAAGCACAGATACGCAGTATTTT | CASSVSDKSTDTQYF